This entry lists 11 T cell receptor beta chains sequenced from one sample in a study of blood T cell repertoires in COVID-19. Only in-frame clones appear in the TCRdb table, and some are missing; sequencing was by immunoSEQ multiplex PCR. The repertoire consists of about 260,000 clones, with 80% to 90% occurring once and the leading ten covering roughly 3.9%. The sequenced material came from peripheral blood. The receptors here all came from a woman between 35 and 50 years old with acute or convalescent COVID-19.

V gene TRBV4-1 combines with J gene TRBJ1-3; 11 bases match TRBD1. V lost 1 base, J lost 3 bases, and 20 bases stayed unmatched. The CDR3 covers 22 residues. Germline assignment: CDR1 MGHRA and CDR2 YSYEKL. CDR3 bases: TGCGCCAGCAGCCAAGCCGAAAGTACCCCCGGGACAGGGGGTCTAGGTGGAAACACCATATATTTT. Translation: CASSQAESTPGTGGLGGNTIYF.

This clone has only one observation. The chain uses TRBV6-5 and TRBJ2-7, with D possibly being TRBD1 (6 bases). Germline V gene sequence: CDR1 MNHEY, CDR2 SVGAGI. The V end lost 6 bases, the J end lost 3 bases, and 12 bases lay between the germline ends. The CDR3 runs 13 residues. CDR3 region: CASSGTPSYEQYV. For the CDR3, the DNA is TGTGCCAGCAGCGGGACACCCAGCTACGAGCAGTACGTC.

This chain uses TRBV19 with TRBJ1-2; TRBD1 might be the D (5 bases). This CDR3 has 15 amino acids. V lost 0 bases to trimming and J lost 8 bases, with 16 bases between them. Germline CDR1 LNHDA, CDR2 SQIVND (reference sequence). The CDR3 sequence is CASSIEEGADLGYTF. In nucleotides, the CDR3 is TGTGCCAGTAGTATAGAGGAAGGGGCCGACCTCGGCTACACCTTC. The variable domain in full, completed from reference TRBV19 and TRBJ1-2, reads DGGITQSPKYLFRKEGQNVTLSCEQNLNHDAMYWYRQDPGQGLRLIYYSQIVNDFQKGDIAEGYSVSREKKESFPLTVTSAQKNPTAFYLCASSIEEGADLGYTFGSGTRLTVV.

Here the CDR3 DNA reads TGTGCCAGCAGCCCGTCCAGGGAAGGAGAGACCCAGTACTTC. Protein: CASSPSREGETQYF. V and J are TRBV3-1 (or the pseudogene TRBV3-2) and TRBJ2-5, with a weak D call TRBD1 (5 bases). The germline V gene encodes CDR1 LGHDT and CDR2 YNNKEL (reference sequence). This CDR3 region has 14 residues. Trimming removed 4 bases at V and 4 bases at J, with 13 bases between.

The chain has TRBV19 and TRBJ1-5, with D perhaps TRBD1 (5 bases). The length of the CDR3 is 12 residues. Trimming pared 5 bases from V and 7 bases from J, leaving 9 bases between. CDR1 is LNHDA, CDR2 SQIVND, per germline (reference sequence). CDR3 bases: TGTGCCAGTAGTCCAGGGCCCCAGCCCCAGCATTTT. Translating gives CASSPGPQPQHF.

This clone was observed a handful of times. CDR3 residues: CATSEGTSGGLGEQFF. For the CDR3, the DNA is TGTGCCACCAGTGAGGGGACTAGCGGGGGGCTTGGGGAGCAGTTCTTC. The J gene is TRBJ2-1, the V gene TRBV24-1, with 15 bases fitting TRBD2. The CDR3 loop spans 16 amino acids. CDR1 is KGHDR, CDR2 SFDVKD, per germline. Trimming removed 4 bases from V and 10 bases from J; junction bases left unmatched: 7.

The gene calls are TRBV5-4 and TRBJ2-3, with D possibly being TRBD2 (6 bases). The CDR3 loop spans 16 amino acids. With 4 bases removed from V and 3 bases from J, the gap between germline ends came to 18 bases. Germline lookup yields CDR1 SGHNT and CDR2 YYREEE (reference sequence). The CDR3 loop is CASSLRASGWTDTQYF. As DNA, the CDR3 is TGTGCCAGCAGCCTTAGGGCGAGCGGGTGGACAGATACGCAGTATTTT. Using reference TRBV5-4 and TRBJ2-3 for the parts outside the CDR3, the full variable domain is ETGVTQSPTHLIKTRGQQVTLRCSSQSGHNTVSWYQQALGQGPQFIFQYYREEENGRGNFPPRFSGLQFPNYSSELNVNALELDDSALYLCASSLRASGWTDTQYFGPGTRLTVL.

Points on this clone: The sample carries other DNA sequences with the same CDR3. The chain is built from TRBV7-9 and TRBJ1-1, with unresolved D. In germline, CDR1 is SEHNR, CDR2 FQNEAQ (reference sequence). CDR3 length equals 12 residues. V lost 1 base to trimming and J lost 4 bases, with 4 bases between them. This CDR3 reads CASSLGATEAFF. The CDR3 DNA reads TGTGCCAGCAGCTTAGGCGCCACTGAAGCTTTCTTT.

This chain connects TRBV2 to TRBJ1-2; no firm D call. This CDR3 has 13 residues. V was cut by 5 bases and J by 8 bases, with 15 bases left in between. Germline CDR1 is SNHLY and CDR2 is FYNNEI. The DNA of the CDR3 is TGTGCCAGCAGTTGGACGGACCGAGGGGGCTACACCTTC. Its translation: CASSWTDRGGYTF.

J is TRBJ1-1 and V is TRBV9, with D uncertain. Germline CDR1 reads SGDLS; CDR2 reads YYNGEE. Trimming took 1 base from V and 1 from J, leaving 8 bases between them. This CDR3 is built from 14 residues. The CDR3 reads CASSVQDQNTEAFF. The CDR3 DNA is TGTGCCAGCAGCGTACAGGATCAGAACACTGAAGCTTTCTTT.

The chain couples TRBV5-1 to TRBJ1-1; possible D gene TRBD1, 5 bases. The CDR3 is 14 residues long. Germline CDR1 and CDR2: SGHRS and YFSETQ. With 3 bases removed from V and 1 base from J, the gap between germline ends came to 10 bases. In nucleotides, the CDR3 is TGCGCCAGCAGCTGGCCCGACAGGAACACTGAAGCTTTCTTT. This translates into CASSWPDRNTEAFF.